This T cell receptor (beta chain) was obtained from a study of shared clonotypes between healthy human individuals. In the case of this clone: Its antigen remains unknown.

Generated by immunoSEQ multiplex PCR, the TCRdb table keeps only in-frame clones and is missing some. The sample carries nearly 1,000,000 clones, about three quarters recorded once. The CDR3 runs 14 residues. From germline, CDR1 is MNHNS and CDR2 SASEGT. Trimming stripped 3 bases from V and 4 bases from J, with 7 bases between. Findings and caveats of the study: With a handful of donors compared, around 5.4% of naive CD4 clonotypes were shared.

The chain links TRBV6-1 to TRBJ1-6; D uncertain. The sequence was obtained from a man between 18 and 29 years old in good health. The sample taken for sequencing was memory CD4+ T cells sorted from blood. The sample's subset: CD45RA-negative fraction. CDR3 in DNA: TGTGCCAGCAGTGATCGGATTTATAATTCACCCCTCCACTTT. This translates into CASSDRIYNSPLHF.